What follows are 21 T cell receptor beta chains derived from one specimen sequenced in a study of T-cell reconstitution after alpha-beta-depleted transplantation in children. As it was prepared, the TCRbeta library received unique molecular identifiers. Using its own MiXCR run on the PCR reads, TCRdb lists one record per CDR3 protein. Seen here are about 270,000 distinct CDR3 sequences, 9.9% observed once, and the top ten hold about 9.5%. This specimen consisted of PBMCs from the stem cell graft donor, obtained from the stem cell graft. Receptors originate from a human donor who donated a stem cell graft to a child with SCID.

This clonotype was detected many times. The J gene is TRBJ2-1, the V gene TRBV20-1; 8 positions match TRBD1. Trimming cost V 2 bases and J 0 bases; bases outside gene matches: 21. Germline V CDR1 and CDR2: DFQATT, SNEGSKA (reference sequence). The CDR3 totals 21 residues. The CDR3 sequence is CSARPRRGTGPELSSYNEQFF. CDR3 nucleotide sequence: TGCAGTGCTAGACCACGACGGGGGACAGGTCCCGAACTTAGCTCCTACAATGAGCAGTTCTTC.

The chain combines TRBV12-3 or TRBV12-4 with TRBJ2-3; D is undetermined. The ends were cut back, 3 bases at V and 5 bases at J, with 6 bases in the middle. CDR3 length equals 12 residues. The DNA of the CDR3 is TGTGCCAGCAGTTTTGGGCAAGATACGCAGTATTTT. Protein sequence: CASSFGQDTQYF.

The V gene is TRBV10-3, the J gene TRBJ2-2; D may be TRBD1 (5 bases). The germline CDR1 and CDR2 sequences are ENHRY and SYGVKD. Trimming shortened V by 3 bases and J by 0 bases, and 8 bases separated the two germline ends. The CDR3 is 15 residues long. In nucleotides, the CDR3 is TGTGCCATCAGTGATGGGGCTACGAACACCGGGGAGCTGTTTTTT. The encoded protein is CAISDGATNTGELFF.

J is TRBJ2-7 and V is TRBV5-4; D gene unclear. Germline V gives CDR1 SGHNT, CDR2 YYREEE (reference sequence). V dropped 2 bases and J dropped 7 bases, with 16 bases sitting between them. This CDR3 region has 14 residues. This CDR3 is CASSLAGPAVEQYF. The CDR3 DNA follows: TGTGCCAGCAGCTTAGCTGGGCCCGCGGTGGAGCAGTACTTC.

As for this clonotype: One end of the junction does not line up with germline, which may come from a read error. This chain links TRBV29-1 with TRBJ2-6; D is possibly TRBD1 (5 bases). The germline CDR1 and CDR2 sequences are SQVTM and ANQGSEA. The CDR3 totals 14 residues. CDR3 nucleotide sequence: TGCAGCGTGGGAAACTACTCTGGGGCCAGCGTCCTGACTTTC. Its translation: CSVGNYSGASVLTF.

This clonotype was detected only a few times. The J gene is TRBJ1-2, the V gene TRBV19; no firm D call. V lost 9 bases to trimming and J lost 2 bases, with 1 base between them. Germline CDR1 reads LNHDA; CDR2 reads SQIVND (reference sequence). The CDR3 has 9 amino acids. The CDR3, as DNA: TGTGCCAGGAACTATGGCTACACCTTC. This translates into CARNYGYTF.

The chain uses TRBV10-2 and TRBJ2-7, with no clear D. CDR1 and CDR2 from the germline V gene are WSHSY and SAAADI. Between the trimmed V and J ends, which lost 8 bases and 7 bases, there was a span of 12 bases. CDR3 size: 11 residues. Here the CDR3 reads CASVVGFEQYF. In DNA, the CDR3 is TGCGCCAGCGTGGTGGGGTTTGAGCAGTACTTC.

The J gene is TRBJ2-3, the V gene TRBV3-1; D remains ambiguous. The V end was cut by 0 bases, the J end by 0 bases, with 10 bases between. Germline lookup yields CDR1 LGHDT and CDR2 YNNKEL (reference sequence). The CDR3 has 16 residues. The CDR3 DNA follows: TGTGCCAGCAGCCAAGAGGCTGACTCTAGCACAGATACGCAGTATTTT. The encoded protein is CASSQEADSSTDTQYF.

This clonotype has at least ten counts. The V gene is TRBV5-1, the J gene TRBJ2-1; the D is unclear. The germline V and J ends were trimmed by 0 bases and 9 bases, with 10 bases remaining between them. The CDR3 is made up of 13 amino acids. Germline CDR1 reads SGHRS; CDR2 reads YFSETQ. Written as DNA, the CDR3 is TGCGCCAGCAGCTTGGGGGATATTTTTGAGCAGTTCTTC. Protein: CASSLGDIFEQFF.

This clonotype was seen at least ten times. The chain employs TRBV12-3 or TRBV12-4 and TRBJ2-1; D is perhaps TRBD1 (5 bases). CDR3 length: 16 residues. The V end was cut by 5 bases, the J end by 9 bases, with 23 bases between. The CDR3 region has the DNA TGTGCCAGCAGTGGGGCGGTCGCAGGAATATCTAGTGAGCAGTTCTTC. This sequence encodes CASSGAVAGISSEQFF.

The J gene is TRBJ2-3, the V gene TRBV5-5, with a weak D call TRBD2 (7 bases). CDR3 length equals 16 residues. The ends were cut back, 3 bases at V and 0 bases at J, with 14 bases in the middle. CDR1 and CDR2 from the germline V gene are SGHKS and YYEKEE (reference sequence). CDR3 bases: TGTGCCAGCAGCTCTGAGGCGGGGGCTAGCACAGATACGCAGTATTTT. Translation gives CASSSEAGASTDTQYF. Complete variable domain (other parts from reference TRBV5-5 and TRBJ2-3): DAGVTQSPTHLIKTRGQQVTLRCSPISGHKSVSWYQQVLGQGPQFIFQYYEKEERGRGNFPDRFSARQFPNYSSELNVNALLLGDSALYLCASSSEAGASTDTQYFGPGTRLTVL.

In its sample, this clonotype was seen a few times. V and J are TRBV4-1 and TRBJ2-3, with D possibly being TRBD2 (6 bases). CDR3 size: 15 residues. V was pared by 0 bases and J by 6 bases, with 13 bases between. Germline V gene lookup returns CDR1 MGHRA and CDR2 YSYEKL. CDR3 DNA sequence: TGCGCCAGCAGCCAAGAGGGGGACTTGGGCGATACGCAGTATTTT. Encoded protein: CASSQEGDLGDTQYF.

V usage is TRBV12-3 or TRBV12-4 and J usage is TRBJ2-1; 7 bases line up with TRBD2. CDR3 length: 15 amino acids. The V and J ends lost 6 bases and 4 bases, in that order; junction bases with no gene match: 9. This chain's CDR3 is CASRNLTGGYNEQFF. In DNA form, the CDR3 reads TGTGCCAGCAGGAACTTAACGGGGGGATACAATGAGCAGTTCTTC.

This clonotype was observed a handful of times. The V call is TRBV7-9, the J call TRBJ1-2; TRBD1 matches at 7 bases. The V gene end was trimmed by 3 bases and the J gene end by 2 bases; junction bases not matched to a gene: 3. CDR1 SEHNR and CDR2 FQNEAQ come from the germline V gene (reference sequence). CDR3 length: 14 amino acids. DNA of the CDR3: TGTGCCAGCAGCTTTGAGGGACAGAACTATGGCTACACCTTC. Translation: CASSFEGQNYGYTF.

This clonotype was observed at least ten times. The V gene is TRBV20-1, the J gene TRBJ1-5; 10 bases map to TRBD1. The junction had 7 bases not matched to a gene; V was cut back by 4 bases and J by 1 base. This CDR3 contains 16 residues. The V gene's germline CDR1 is DFQATT and CDR2 SNEGSKA (reference sequence). CDR3 DNA: TGCAGTGCTATAGCGGGACAGGGGTTGAGCAATCAGCCCCAGCATTTT. This codes for CSAIAGQGLSNQPQHF.

The rearrangement uses TRBV20-1 and TRBJ2-3, with D maybe TRBD1 (7 bases). The V and J ends lost 5 bases and 2 bases respectively, with 20 bases between them. The CDR3 runs to 16 residues. Germline V lookup: CDR1 DFQATT, CDR2 SNEGSKA (reference sequence). CDR3 in DNA: TGCAGTGCTGGCGGAGGAGGGACAGTTTTCACAGATACGCAGTATTTT. This translates into CSAGGGGTVFTDTQYF.

This clonotype was found a few times. This sequence joins TRBV7-2 and TRBJ2-7; D may be TRBD2 (6 bases). Germline CDR1 and CDR2: SGHTA and FQGNSA. V was clipped by 3 bases and J by 3 bases, with 12 bases between them. The length of the CDR3 is 14 residues. CDR3 DNA sequence: TGTGCCAGCAGCTTTGGAGGGCGGGTCTACGAGCAGTACTTC. Translation gives CASSFGGRVYEQYF. Combining the CDR3 with reference TRBV7-2 and TRBJ2-7 gives the whole variable domain GAGVSQSPSNKVTEKGKDVELRCDPISGHTALYWYRQSLGQGLEFLIYFQGNSAPDKSGLPSDRFSAERTGGSVSTLTIQRTQQEDSAVYLCASSFGGRVYEQYFGPGTRLTVT.

The V and J genes are TRBV15 and TRBJ2-5; a weak D match, TRBD1 (6 bases). The CDR3 is 15 residues long. Germline V gives CDR1 LNHNV, CDR2 YYDKDF (reference sequence). V lost 3 bases and J lost 1, with 12 bases in between. In nucleotides, the CDR3 is TGTGCCACCAGCAGGGCATTAGGGGGCCAAGAGACCCAGTACTTC. As protein: CATSRALGGQETQYF.

This clonotype was picked up a small number of times. The chain uses TRBV5-1 and TRBJ2-2; D is undetermined. The CDR3 length is 13 residues. Trimming took 0 bases from V and 6 from J, leaving 6 bases between them. Germline V lookup: CDR1 SGHRS, CDR2 YFSETQ. The CDR3 here is CASSLVEAGELFF. CDR3 DNA sequence: TGCGCCAGCAGCTTGGTTGAGGCCGGGGAGCTGTTTTTT.

This chain joins TRBV7-9 and TRBJ2-1; D is unclear. The CDR3 spans 14 residues. Deletions cut 0 bases from V and 5 bases from J, with 8 bases between. The germline V gene encodes CDR1 SEHNR and CDR2 FQNEAQ (reference sequence). In DNA, the CDR3 is TGTGCCAGCAGCTTAGCCGGTAGGGACAATGAGCAGTTCTTC. The encoded protein is CASSLAGRDNEQFF.

The V and J genes are TRBV20-1 and TRBJ1-1; D uncertain. The length of the CDR3 is 13 residues. Deletions cut 3 bases from V and 1 base from J, with 9 bases between. Per the germline V gene, CDR1 is DFQATT and CDR2 is SNEGSKA (reference sequence). The CDR3 DNA follows: TGCAGTGCTAGTCAAACACCGAACACTGAAGCTTTCTTT. Protein product: CSASQTPNTEAFF.